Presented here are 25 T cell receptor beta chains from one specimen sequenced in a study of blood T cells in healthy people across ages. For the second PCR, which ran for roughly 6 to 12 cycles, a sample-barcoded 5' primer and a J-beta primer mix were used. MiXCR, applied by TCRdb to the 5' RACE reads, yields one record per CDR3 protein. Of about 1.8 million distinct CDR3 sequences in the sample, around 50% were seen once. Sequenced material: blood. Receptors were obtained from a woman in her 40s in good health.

CDR3 sequence: CASSPLGRAAVLVAKNIQYF. Here the CDR3 DNA reads TGTGCCAGCAGTCCCCTGGGCCGAGCTGCTGTGTTAGTAGCCAAAAACATTCAGTACTTC. V is TRBV27 and J is TRBJ2-4, with D unclear. The CDR3 sequence is 20 residues long. The V and J ends lost 5 bases and 0 bases respectively, with 26 bases between them. CDR1 MNHEY and CDR2 SMNVEV come from the germline V gene (reference sequence).

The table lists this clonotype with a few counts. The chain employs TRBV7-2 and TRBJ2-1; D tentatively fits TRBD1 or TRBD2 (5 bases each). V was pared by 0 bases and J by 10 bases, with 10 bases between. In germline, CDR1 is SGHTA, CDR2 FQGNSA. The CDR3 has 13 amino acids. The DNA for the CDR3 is TGTGCCAGCAGCTTAGCTTGGGACCGAGAGCAGTTCTTC. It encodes CASSLAWDREQFF.

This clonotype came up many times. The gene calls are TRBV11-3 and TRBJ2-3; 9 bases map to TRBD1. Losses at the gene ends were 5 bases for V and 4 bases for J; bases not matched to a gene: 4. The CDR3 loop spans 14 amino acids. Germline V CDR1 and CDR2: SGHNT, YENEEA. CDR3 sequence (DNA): TGTGCCAGCAGCCGGGACAGGGTGGCAGATACGCAGTATTTT. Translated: CASSRDRVADTQYF. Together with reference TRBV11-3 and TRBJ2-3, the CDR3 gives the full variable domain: EAGVVQSPRYKIIEKKQPVAFWCNPISGHNTLYWYLQNLGQGPELLIRYENEEAVDDSQLPKDRFSAERLKGVDSTLKIQPAELGDSAVYLCASSRDRVADTQYFGPGTRLTVL.

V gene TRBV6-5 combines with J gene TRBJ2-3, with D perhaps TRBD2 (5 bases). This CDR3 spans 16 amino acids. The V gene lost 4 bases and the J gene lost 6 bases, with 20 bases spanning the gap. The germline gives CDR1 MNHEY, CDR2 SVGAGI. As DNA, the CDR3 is TGTGCCAGCAGTTCCCCAAGGAGGCAGGCCACGGATACGCAGTATTTT. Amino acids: CASSSPRRQATDTQYF.

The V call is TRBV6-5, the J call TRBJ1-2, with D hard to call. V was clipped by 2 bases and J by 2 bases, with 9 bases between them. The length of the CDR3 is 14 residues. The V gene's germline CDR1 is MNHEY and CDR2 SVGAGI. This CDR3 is CASSYNRLNYGYTF. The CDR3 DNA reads TGTGCCAGCAGTTACAACCGCCTAAACTATGGCTACACCTTC.

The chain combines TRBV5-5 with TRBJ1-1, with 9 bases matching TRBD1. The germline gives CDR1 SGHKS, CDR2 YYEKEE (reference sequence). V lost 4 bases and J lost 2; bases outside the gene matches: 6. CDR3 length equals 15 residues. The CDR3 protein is CASSPWTGVNTEAFF. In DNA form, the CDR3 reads TGTGCCAGCAGCCCCTGGACAGGGGTCAACACTGAAGCTTTCTTT.

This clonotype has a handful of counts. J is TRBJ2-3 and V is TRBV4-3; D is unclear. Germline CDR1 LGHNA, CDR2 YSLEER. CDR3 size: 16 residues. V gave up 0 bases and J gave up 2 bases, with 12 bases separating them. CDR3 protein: CASSQDSKGFTDTQYF. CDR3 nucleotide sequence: TGCGCCAGCAGCCAAGATAGTAAAGGGTTCACAGATACGCAGTATTTT.

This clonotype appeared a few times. The CDR3 reads CSARVERLAKNIQYF. The DNA of the CDR3 is TGCAGTGCTAGAGTGGAGAGACTAGCCAAAAACATTCAGTACTTC. This chain uses TRBV20-1 with TRBJ2-4; D remains unclear. Trimming left V 1 base short and J 0 bases short, with 10 bases between. The germline gives CDR1 DFQATT, CDR2 SNEGSKA (reference sequence). This CDR3 spans 15 amino acids.

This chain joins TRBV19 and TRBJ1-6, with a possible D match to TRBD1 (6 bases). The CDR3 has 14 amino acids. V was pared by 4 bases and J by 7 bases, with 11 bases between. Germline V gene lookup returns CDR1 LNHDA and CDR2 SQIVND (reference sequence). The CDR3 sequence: CASSNPGQNSPLHF. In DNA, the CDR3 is TGTGCCAGTAGTAACCCGGGACAAAATTCACCCCTCCACTTT.

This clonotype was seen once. CDR3: CATSDPLPRGQETQYF. In nucleotides, the CDR3 is TGTGCCACCAGTGACCCCCTGCCCAGGGGTCAAGAGACCCAGTACTTC. The chain is built from TRBV24-1 and TRBJ2-7; perhaps TRBD1 as D (6 bases). The DNA matches TRBJ2-5 better at its end, which makes the J call doubtful. The CDR3 loop spans 16 amino acids. CDR1 is KGHDR and CDR2 is SFDVKD in the germline V gene.

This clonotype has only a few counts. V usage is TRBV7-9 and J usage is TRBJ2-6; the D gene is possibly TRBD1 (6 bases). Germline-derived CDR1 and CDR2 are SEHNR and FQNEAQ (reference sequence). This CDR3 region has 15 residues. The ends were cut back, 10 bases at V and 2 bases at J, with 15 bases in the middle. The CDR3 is CATKENRAGANVLTF. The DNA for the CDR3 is TGTGCCACCAAAGAGAACAGGGCTGGGGCCAACGTCCTGACTTTC.

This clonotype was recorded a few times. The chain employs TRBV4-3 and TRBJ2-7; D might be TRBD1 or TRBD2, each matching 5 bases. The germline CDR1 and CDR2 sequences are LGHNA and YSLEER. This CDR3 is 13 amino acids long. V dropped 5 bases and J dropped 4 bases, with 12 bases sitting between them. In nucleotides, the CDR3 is TGCGCCAGCAGCGAATGGGGACCATACGAGCAGTACTTC. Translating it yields CASSEWGPYEQYF.

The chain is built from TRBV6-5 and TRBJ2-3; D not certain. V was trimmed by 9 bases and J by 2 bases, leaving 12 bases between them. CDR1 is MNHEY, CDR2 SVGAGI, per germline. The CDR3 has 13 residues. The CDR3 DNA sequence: TGTGCCAGTCACCAGGTGAACACAGATACGCAGTATTTT. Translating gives CASHQVNTDTQYF.

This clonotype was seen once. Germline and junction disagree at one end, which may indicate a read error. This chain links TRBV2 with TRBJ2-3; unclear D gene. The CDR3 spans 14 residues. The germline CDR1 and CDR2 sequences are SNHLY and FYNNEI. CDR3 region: CTSSSRAGTDTQYF. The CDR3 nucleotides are TGTACCAGCAGTTCTCGGGCGGGCACAGATACGCAGTATTTT.

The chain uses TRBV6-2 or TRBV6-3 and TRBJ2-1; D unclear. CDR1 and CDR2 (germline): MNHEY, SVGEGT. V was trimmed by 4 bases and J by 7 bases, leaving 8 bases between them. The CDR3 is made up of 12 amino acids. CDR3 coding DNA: TGTGCCAGCAGTTTAAACTGGAATGAGCAGTTCTTC. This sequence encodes CASSLNWNEQFF.

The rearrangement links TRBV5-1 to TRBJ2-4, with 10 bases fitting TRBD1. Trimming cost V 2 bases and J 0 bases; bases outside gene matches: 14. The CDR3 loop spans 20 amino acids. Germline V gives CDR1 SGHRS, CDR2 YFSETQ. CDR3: CASSFSLRTGGVVAKNIQYF. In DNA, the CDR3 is TGCGCCAGCAGCTTCTCCCTCCGGACAGGGGGGGTGGTAGCCAAAAACATTCAGTACTTC.

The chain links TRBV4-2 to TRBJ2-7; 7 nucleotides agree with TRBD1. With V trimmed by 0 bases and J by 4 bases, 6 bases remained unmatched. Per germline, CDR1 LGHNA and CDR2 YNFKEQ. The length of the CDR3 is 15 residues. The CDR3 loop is CASSQDVGTVYEQYF. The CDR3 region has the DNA TGTGCCAGCAGCCAAGATGTGGGGACAGTATACGAGCAGTACTTC.

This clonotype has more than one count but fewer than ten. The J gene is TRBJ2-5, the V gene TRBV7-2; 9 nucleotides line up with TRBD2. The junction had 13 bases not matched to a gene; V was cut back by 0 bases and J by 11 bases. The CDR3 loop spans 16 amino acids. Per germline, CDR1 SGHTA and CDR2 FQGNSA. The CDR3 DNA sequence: TGTGCCAGCAGCTTAGCGCGCTCGGGACTAGCTAAGGAGCAGTACTTC. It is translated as CASSLARSGLAKEQYF.

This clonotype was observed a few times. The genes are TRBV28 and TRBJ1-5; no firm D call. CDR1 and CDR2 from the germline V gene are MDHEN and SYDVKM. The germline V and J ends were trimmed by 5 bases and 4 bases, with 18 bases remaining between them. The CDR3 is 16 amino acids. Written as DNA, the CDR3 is TGTGCCAGCAGTCCTAACCGAGGGCCTGTAAATCAGCCCCAGCATTTT. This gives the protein CASSPNRGPVNQPQHF.

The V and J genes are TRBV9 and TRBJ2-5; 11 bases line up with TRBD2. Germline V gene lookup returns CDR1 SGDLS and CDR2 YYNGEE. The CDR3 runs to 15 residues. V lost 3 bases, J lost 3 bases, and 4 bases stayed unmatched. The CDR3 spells CASSGSGGAEETQYF. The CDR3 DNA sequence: TGTGCCAGCAGCGGTAGCGGGGGGGCAGAAGAGACCCAGTACTTC.

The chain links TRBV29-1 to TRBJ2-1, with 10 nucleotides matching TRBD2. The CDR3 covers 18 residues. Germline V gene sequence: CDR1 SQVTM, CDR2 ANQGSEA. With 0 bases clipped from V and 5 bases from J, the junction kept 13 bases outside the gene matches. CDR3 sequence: CSVEDSPSGGGTHNEQFF. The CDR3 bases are TGCAGCGTTGAAGATTCGCCCAGCGGGGGGGGAACACACAATGAGCAGTTCTTC.

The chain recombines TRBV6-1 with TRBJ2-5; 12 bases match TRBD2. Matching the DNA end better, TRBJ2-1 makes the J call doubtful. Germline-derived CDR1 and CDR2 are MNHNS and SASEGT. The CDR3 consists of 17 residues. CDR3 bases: TGTGCCAGCAGCCCTACTAGCGGGGGGCACTTTAAAGAGACCCAGTTCTTC. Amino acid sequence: CASSPTSGGHFKETQFF.

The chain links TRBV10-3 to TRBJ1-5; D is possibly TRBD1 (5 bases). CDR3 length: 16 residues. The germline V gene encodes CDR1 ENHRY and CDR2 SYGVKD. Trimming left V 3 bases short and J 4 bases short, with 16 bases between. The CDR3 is CAISDEGRGPNQPQHF. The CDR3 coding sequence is TGTGCCATCAGTGATGAGGGGAGGGGCCCTAATCAGCCCCAGCATTTT.

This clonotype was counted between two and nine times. CDR3 bases: TGCAGTGCTAGCCCAGGCGGGGGGGCAAGCGGCTACACCTTC. Translation: CSASPGGGASGYTF. The chain is built from TRBV20-1 and TRBJ1-2; the D gene is possibly TRBD1 (6 bases). Germline V lookup: CDR1 DFQATT, CDR2 SNEGSKA (reference sequence). The CDR3 sequence is 14 residues long. The V end was cut by 3 bases, the J end by 8 bases, with 19 bases between.

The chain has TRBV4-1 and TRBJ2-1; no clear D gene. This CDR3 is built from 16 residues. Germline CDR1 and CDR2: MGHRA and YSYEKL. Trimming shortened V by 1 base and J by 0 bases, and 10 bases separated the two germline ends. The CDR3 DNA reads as TGCGCCAGCAGCCAAGGTCCGGATCTCTCCTACAATGAGCAGTTCTTC. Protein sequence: CASSQGPDLSYNEQFF.